Below, 20 T cell receptor beta chains from the same sample are listed, as sequenced in a study of blood T cell repertoires in COVID-19. This table comes from immunoSEQ multiplex PCR, and its TCRdb copy is limited to in-frame clones, with some not included. The sample shows 85,000 or so clones, about 95% of them seen only once. The source material was peripheral blood. All receptors derive from a human donor with active COVID-19. The donor label of this sample is uncertain.

The genes are TRBV9 and TRBJ2-7, with D possibly matching TRBD1 (6 bases). The CDR3 sequence is 15 residues long. V gave up 0 bases and J gave up 4 bases, with 14 bases separating them. Germline CDR1 reads SGDLS; CDR2 reads YYNGEE. CDR3 region: CASSVGLGGGYEQYF. CDR3 bases: TGTGCCAGCAGCGTAGGTCTAGGGGGTGGGTACGAGCAGTACTTC.

The chain carries TRBV7-2 and TRBJ2-4; a possible D gene is TRBD1 (7 bases). V dropped 5 bases and J dropped 3 bases, with 8 bases sitting between them. Germline V CDR1 and CDR2: SGHTA, FQGNSA. The CDR3 extends over 13 amino acids. The DNA for the CDR3 is TGTGCCAGCAGCCAGGGGGGCAAAAACATTCAGTACTTC. It specifies CASSQGGKNIQYF.

The rearrangement joins TRBV14 to TRBJ1-1; 9 positions match TRBD1. The CDR3 spans 18 residues. Germline loops: CDR1 SGHDN, CDR2 FVKESK. V was pared by 0 bases and J by 0 bases, with 8 bases of the junction left unmatched. The CDR3: CASSQELGQGRLNTEAFF. CDR3 nucleotide sequence: TGTGCCAGCAGCCAAGAATTGGGACAGGGCCGCCTGAACACTGAAGCTTTCTTT.

The CDR3 nucleotides are TGTGCCAGCAGCAGAGGACAGATCCATTCACCCCTCCACTTT. As protein: CASSRGQIHSPLHF. The chain recombines TRBV11-2 with TRBJ1-6; D possibly corresponds to TRBD1 (6 bases). In germline, CDR1 is SGHAT, CDR2 FQNNGV. This CDR3 comprises 14 residues. V was pared by 5 bases and J by 8 bases, with 13 bases between.

The V call is TRBV27, the J call TRBJ2-7; 13 bases align to TRBD2. The CDR3 loop spans 17 amino acids. The ends lost 6 bases at V and 4 bases at J; junction bases unmatched: 12. Germline CDR1 is MNHEY and CDR2 is SMNVEV (reference sequence). DNA for the CDR3: TGTGCCAGCAGCCCCGCCGGGACTAGCGGGATAGTTTACGAGCAGTACTTC. This sequence encodes CASSPAGTSGIVYEQYF.

The chain links TRBV10-1 to TRBJ2-5; 11 nucleotides agree with TRBD2. Trimming cost V 2 bases and J 5 bases; bases outside gene matches: 4. CDR1 and CDR2 (germline): WNHNN, SYGVQD (reference sequence). The CDR3 is made up of 15 amino acids. Here the CDR3 DNA reads TGCGCCAGCAGTGAGACTAGCGGGAGTTTCGAGACCCAGTACTTC. Translating gives CASSETSGSFETQYF.

This chain uses TRBV12-3 or TRBV12-4 with TRBJ1-2; D remains ambiguous. V lost 6 bases and J 5 bases, leaving 10 bases between the germline ends. The CDR3 spans 12 residues. Here the CDR3 DNA reads TGTGCCAGCAGGGCGGGCGGGTATGGCTACACCTTC. Translation gives CASRAGGYGYTF.

The CDR3 is CATKEQGALTDEQFF. The DNA for the CDR3 is TGTGCCACCAAGGAACAGGGGGCCCTTACAGATGAGCAGTTCTTC. The chain has TRBV6-5 and TRBJ2-1, with TRBD1 identical over 9 bases. The CDR3 extends over 15 amino acids. Germline loops: CDR1 MNHEY, CDR2 SVGAGI. Trimming cost V 10 bases and J 8 bases; bases outside gene matches: 15.

This rearrangement joins TRBV14 to TRBJ2-2, with a possible D match to TRBD2 (6 bases). The CDR3 extends over 15 amino acids. Germline V lookup: CDR1 SGHDN, CDR2 FVKESK. Trimming left V 3 bases short and J 7 bases short, with 15 bases between. Written as DNA, the CDR3 is TGTGCCAGCAGCCATGAGGGAGCGGGTAACGGGGAGCTGTTTTTT. It encodes CASSHEGAGNGELFF.

The CDR3 here is CATSRVGVSYEQYF. CDR3 DNA: TGTGCCACCAGCAGAGTGGGCGTTTCCTACGAGCAGTACTTC. V gene TRBV15 combines with J gene TRBJ2-7; no clear D. The CDR3 contains 14 residues. Per the germline V gene, CDR1 is LNHNV and CDR2 is YYDKDF (reference sequence). Trimming left V 1 base short and J 1 base short, with 8 bases between.

This chain uses TRBV10-3 with TRBJ2-2; 8 positions agree with TRBD1. The CDR3 contains 12 residues. V was pared by 8 bases and J by 4 bases, with 0 bases of the junction left unmatched. The germline gives CDR1 ENHRY, CDR2 SYGVKD. The DNA of the CDR3 is TGTGCCATCGGGACAGGCACCGGGGAGCTGTTTTTT. Translated, it gives CAIGTGTGELFF.

The chain uses TRBV7-6 and TRBJ2-1; TRBD2 might be the D (6 bases). Looked up from germline, CDR1 is SGHVS and CDR2 is FNYEAQ. This CDR3 comprises 14 residues. V was clipped by 5 bases and J by 5 bases, with 13 bases between them. CDR3 region: CASSRWGVHNEQFF. In DNA, the CDR3 is TGTGCCAGCAGCCGTTGGGGGGTACACAATGAGCAGTTCTTC.

This clone showed up just once. This chain uses TRBV5-6 with TRBJ2-2; a weak D match, TRBD2 (6 bases). The V gene lost 2 bases and the J gene lost 7 bases, with 15 bases spanning the gap. CDR3 size: 15 residues. Germline V CDR1 and CDR2: SGHDT, YYEEEE. The CDR3 loop is CASSLDPSVGGELFF. In nucleotides, the CDR3 is TGTGCCAGCAGCTTAGATCCTAGCGTGGGCGGGGAGCTGTTTTTT. Based on the CDR3 plus reference TRBV5-6 and TRBJ2-2, the full variable domain is DAGVTQSPTHLIKTRGQQVTLRCSPKSGHDTVSWYQQALGQGPQFIFQYYEEEERQRGNFPDRFSGHQFPNYSSELNVNALLLGDSALYLCASSLDPSVGGELFFGEGSRLTVL.

The chain employs TRBV5-1 and TRBJ1-5, with 7 bases fitting TRBD1. V lost 5 bases to trimming and J lost 7 bases; unmatched junction nucleotides: 12. The length of the CDR3 is 15 residues. The germline V gene encodes CDR1 SGHRS and CDR2 YFSETQ. The CDR3 DNA sequence: TGCGCCAGCAGGTTAGACCCGGACAGGAACCAGCCCCAGCATTTT. It translates to CASRLDPDRNQPQHF.

This clone has a single count. J is TRBJ1-2 and V is TRBV7-2; TRBD1 aligns across 11 bases. There are 17 residues in the CDR3. The V and J ends lost 3 bases and 2 bases, in that order; junction bases with no gene match: 8. CDR1 and CDR2 (germline): SGHTA, FQGNSA. The CDR3 sequence is CASSFPFRTGGNYGYTF. The DNA of the CDR3 is TGTGCCAGCAGCTTCCCATTCCGGACAGGGGGCAACTATGGCTACACCTTC.

The CDR3 loop is CASSFEVSTDTQYF. The CDR3 DNA follows: TGCGCCAGCAGCTTTGAGGTTTCCACAGATACGCAGTATTTT. The chain carries TRBV5-1 and TRBJ2-3; no firm D call. V lost 2 bases and J lost 2, with 9 bases in between. This CDR3 spans 14 amino acids. Per germline, CDR1 SGHRS and CDR2 YFSETQ.

As DNA, the CDR3 is TGTGCCAGCAGCCAAGATCCCCTTTCACTAGCGGGCACAGATACGCAGTATTTT. The encoded protein is CASSQDPLSLAGTDTQYF. The rearrangement joins TRBV4-2 to TRBJ2-3; 8 bases fit TRBD2. There are 18 residues in the CDR3. J lost 1 base, V lost 0 bases, and 9 bases had no gene match. Germline assignment: CDR1 LGHNA and CDR2 YNFKEQ.

V is TRBV3-1 (or the pseudogene TRBV3-2) and J is TRBJ2-1; D remains unclear. CDR3 length equals 17 residues. Looked up from germline, CDR1 is LGHDT and CDR2 is YNNKEL (reference sequence). Trimming stripped 4 bases from V and 9 bases from J, with 25 bases between. CDR3 in amino acids: CASSPPMVYGAPGEQFF. CDR3 in DNA: TGTGCCAGCAGCCCTCCTATGGTTTATGGCGCCCCGGGTGAGCAGTTCTTC.

Comment on this clone: Other nucleotide sequences from this sample produce the same CDR3. CDR3 bases: TGTGCCAGCAGCCGTGCCGGGGGGGGCGGGACCCAGTACTTC. It translates to CASSRAGGGGTQYF. The chain is built from TRBV5-6 and TRBJ2-5, with TRBD2 matching 8 bases. This CDR3 is built from 14 residues. The V segment lost 4 bases and the J segment 7 bases; nucleotides outside the gene matches: 9. Germline loops: CDR1 SGHDT, CDR2 YYEEEE.

The chain recombines TRBV2 with TRBJ1-4; TRBD1 matches at 8 bases. V was pared by 8 bases and J by 5 bases, with 4 bases of the junction left unmatched. CDR3 length: 13 amino acids. CDR1 SNHLY and CDR2 FYNNEI come from the germline V gene. The CDR3 bases are TGTGCCAGCCACCGGACAGGGAATGAAAAACTGTTTTTT. As protein: CASHRTGNEKLFF.